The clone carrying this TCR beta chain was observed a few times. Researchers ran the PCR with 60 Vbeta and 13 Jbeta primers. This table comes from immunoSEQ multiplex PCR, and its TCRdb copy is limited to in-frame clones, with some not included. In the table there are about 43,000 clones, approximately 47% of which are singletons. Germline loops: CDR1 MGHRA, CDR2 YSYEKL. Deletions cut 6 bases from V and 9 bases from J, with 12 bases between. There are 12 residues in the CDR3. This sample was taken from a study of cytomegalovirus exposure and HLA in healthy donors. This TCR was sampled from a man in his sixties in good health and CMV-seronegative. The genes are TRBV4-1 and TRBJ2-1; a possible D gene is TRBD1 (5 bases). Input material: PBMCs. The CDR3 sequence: CASSGARFEQFF. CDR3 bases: TGCGCCAGCAGTGGGGCAAGGTTTGAGCAGTTCTTC.